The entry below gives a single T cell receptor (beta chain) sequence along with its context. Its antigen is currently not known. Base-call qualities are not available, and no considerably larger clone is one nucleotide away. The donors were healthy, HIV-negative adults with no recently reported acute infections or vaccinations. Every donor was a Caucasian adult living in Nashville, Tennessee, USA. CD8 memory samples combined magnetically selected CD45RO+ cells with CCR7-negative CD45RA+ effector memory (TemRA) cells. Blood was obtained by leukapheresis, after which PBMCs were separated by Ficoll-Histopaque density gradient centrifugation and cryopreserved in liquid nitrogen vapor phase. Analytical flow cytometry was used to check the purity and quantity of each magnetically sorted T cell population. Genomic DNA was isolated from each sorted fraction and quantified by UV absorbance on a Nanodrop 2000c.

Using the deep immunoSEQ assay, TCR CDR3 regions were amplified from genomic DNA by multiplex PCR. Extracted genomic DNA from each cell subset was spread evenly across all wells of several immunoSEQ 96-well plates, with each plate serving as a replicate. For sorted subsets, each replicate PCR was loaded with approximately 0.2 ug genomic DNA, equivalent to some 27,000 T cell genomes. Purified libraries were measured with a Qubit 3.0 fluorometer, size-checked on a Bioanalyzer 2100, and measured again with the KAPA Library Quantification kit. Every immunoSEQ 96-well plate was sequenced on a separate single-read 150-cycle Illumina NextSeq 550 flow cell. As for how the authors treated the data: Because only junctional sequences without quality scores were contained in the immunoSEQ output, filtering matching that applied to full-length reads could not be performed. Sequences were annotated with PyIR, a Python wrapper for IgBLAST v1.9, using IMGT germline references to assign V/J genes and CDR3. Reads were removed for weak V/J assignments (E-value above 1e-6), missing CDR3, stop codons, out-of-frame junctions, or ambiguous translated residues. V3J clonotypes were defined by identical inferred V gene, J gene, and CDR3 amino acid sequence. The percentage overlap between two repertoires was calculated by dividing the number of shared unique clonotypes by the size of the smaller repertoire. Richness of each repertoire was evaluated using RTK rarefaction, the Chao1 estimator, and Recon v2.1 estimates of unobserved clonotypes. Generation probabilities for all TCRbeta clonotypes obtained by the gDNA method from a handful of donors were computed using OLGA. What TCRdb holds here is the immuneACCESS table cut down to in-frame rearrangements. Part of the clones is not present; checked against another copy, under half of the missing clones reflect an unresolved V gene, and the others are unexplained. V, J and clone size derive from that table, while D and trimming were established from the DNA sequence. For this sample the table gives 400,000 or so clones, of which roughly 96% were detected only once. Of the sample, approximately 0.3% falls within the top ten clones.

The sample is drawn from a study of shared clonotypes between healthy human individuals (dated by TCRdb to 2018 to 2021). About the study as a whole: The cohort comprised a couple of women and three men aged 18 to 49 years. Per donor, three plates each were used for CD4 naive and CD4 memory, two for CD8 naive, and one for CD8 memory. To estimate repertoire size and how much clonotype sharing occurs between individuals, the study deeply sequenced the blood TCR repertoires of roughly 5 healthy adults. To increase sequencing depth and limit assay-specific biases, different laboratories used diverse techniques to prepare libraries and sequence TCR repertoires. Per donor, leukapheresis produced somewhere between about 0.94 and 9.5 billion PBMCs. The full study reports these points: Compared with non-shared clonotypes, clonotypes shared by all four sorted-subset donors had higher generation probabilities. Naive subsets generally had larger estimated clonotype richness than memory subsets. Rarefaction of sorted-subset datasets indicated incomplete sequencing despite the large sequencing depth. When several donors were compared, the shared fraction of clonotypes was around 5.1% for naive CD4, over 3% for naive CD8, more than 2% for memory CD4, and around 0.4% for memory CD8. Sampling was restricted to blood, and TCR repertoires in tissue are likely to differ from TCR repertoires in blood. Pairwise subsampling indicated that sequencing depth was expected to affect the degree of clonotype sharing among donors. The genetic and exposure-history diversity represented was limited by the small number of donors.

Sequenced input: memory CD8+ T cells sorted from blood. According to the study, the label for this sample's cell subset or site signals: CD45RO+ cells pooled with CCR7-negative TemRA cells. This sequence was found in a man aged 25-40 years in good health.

The CDR3 is CAISAPDSGSSYNEQFF. The nucleotide sequence reads as follows: TGTGCCATCAGTGCCCCTGATAGCGGGAGCTCCTACAATGAGCAGTTCTTC. The rearrangement combines TRBV10-3 with TRBJ2-1, and TRBD2 matches 9 of the central bases. Clipping removes 4 bases from V and 0 bases from J, with 7 as the unmatched junction base count. From the cysteine up to the phenylalanine, the CDR3 has a length of 17 residues. Here the CDR3 DNA is all that survives: 51 bases in frame from base 1. Based on the germline V gene, the CDR1 and CDR2 sequences are ENHRY and SYGVKD.